The present entry profiles one T cell receptor beta chain with its context. Its antigen is currently unknown. TCRalpha along with TCRbeta cDNA was subjected to two nested PCRs lasting about 16 and 10 cycles. With the 5' RACE reads reprocessed, TCRdb shows one record per CDR3 protein and no DNA. The sample data list 150,000 to 200,000 distinct CDR3 sequences. This record belongs to a study of monozygotic twins with inflammatory bowel disease. Findings of the study overall: Possibly reflecting limited power, no difference in repertoire similarity was found between concordant and discordant twins. For IBD, no single strong associated signal or clonotype was supported.

CDR3 length: 14 residues. The germline V gene encodes CDR1 LNHNV and CDR2 YYDKDF (reference sequence). The TCR was taken from a human donor with ulcerative colitis or Crohn's disease, or a healthy co-twin of an affected twin (not recorded which). The sequencing sample was made of blood. The chain uses TRBV15 and TRBJ2-2. This CDR3 is CATSWAANTGELFF. Variable domain in full (rest from reference TRBV15 and TRBJ2-2): DAMVIQNPRYQVTQFGKPVTLSCSQTLNHNVMYWYQQKSSQAPKLLFHYYDKDFNNEADTPDNFQSRRPNTSFCFLDIRSPGLGDTAMYLCATSWAANTGELFFGEGSRLTVL.